Sequencing of this T cell receptor (beta chain) was carried out in a study of post-analysis software for immune sequencing data. Concerning this clonotype itself: Its target is not known.

J lost 2 bases, V lost 3 bases, and 6 bases had no gene match. This CDR3 has 16 amino acids. Germline CDR1 is MGHRA and CDR2 is YSYEKL. Prepared libraries of TCR beta cDNA carried unique molecular identifiers. TCRdb re-analysed the PCR reads in MiXCR, keeping a single row per CDR3 protein. The sample holds about 540,000 distinct CDR3 sequences; about a third are singletons and the top ten take 4.5% to 7.5%. Study results and limitations: Comparison of patients with controls showed about 5 TRBV segments more frequent in patients, TRBV5-6, TRBV5-1 and TRBV20-1 among them.

Sequences were obtained from blood. The receptor was derived from a girl aged 2 to 17 with multiple sclerosis. The chain has TRBV4-1 and TRBJ2-5; 10 nucleotides line up with TRBD1. CDR3 DNA: TGCGCCAGCAGCCAGGGTCCGGGACAGGGGCAAGAGACCCAGTACTTC. It specifies CASSQGPGQGQETQYF.